This T cell receptor beta chain was sequenced for a study of T cells in placental villitis. With regard to the full study: The study tested an allograft-versus-infection hypothesis by comparing placental TCR-beta repertoires in villitis of unknown etiology, unaffected controls matched for gestational age, and infectious villitis. The investigation overall reported the following: Expanded clones in villitis of unknown etiology were found to be largely private to each placenta, suggesting the absence of a single initiating antigen. Higher CMV-specific clone frequencies were found in infectious CMV cases than in villitis of unknown etiology (about 0.01 vs 0.001), and no difference in CMV-specific clone frequencies was seen between villitis of unknown etiology and controls. Because the paraffin blocks included small amounts of decidua, some of the captured T cells, particularly in controls, may have been decidual rather than villous infiltrates. With bulk tissue sequencing, helper, regulatory or cytotoxic T cells could not be distinguished, nor could maternal versus fetal T cells, and gamma-delta receptors were excluded. Clonality was higher in villitis of unknown etiology placentae than in controls (median approximately 0.05 versus 0.006, p=0.0025), a result indicating clonal expansion.

With respect to this clone: Its antigen is unknown. No much larger clonotype is one base removed from it; base qualities were not supplied.

Some ten placentae had a pathological diagnosis of high-grade villitis of unknown etiology and were chosen using the Amsterdam Criteria. Compared with the control and infectious villitis groups, mothers with villitis of unknown etiology had significantly greater gravidity and parity and more prior miscarriages. After delivery, the placentae were collected and evaluated both grossly and histologically, and only then was archival tissue selected. Five 10-micron scrolls were cut from each FFPE block, and DNA was isolated using the AllPrep DNA/RNA FFPE Tissue kit. DNA concentration and purity were evaluated by NanoDrop, whereas RNA quality was assessed on a Bioanalyzer. TCR-beta CDR3 regions were amplified from genomic DNA with the immunoSEQ v4 bias-controlled multiplex PCR assay, run blinded to group allocation. To estimate the quantities of nucleated cells and T cells in each sample, reference gene primers were added alongside the TCR-beta primers. Sequencing of the libraries was performed on an Illumina MiSeq with a 100-cycle paired-end protocol. From the authors' description of their analysis: The immunoSEQ Analyzer software was used to calculate diversity and richness, with richness measured by iChao1 and clonality based on Pielou evenness and Shannon diversity (range 0-1, where higher values mean less diversity). CDR3 amino acid sequences together with V/J genes were queried against VDJdb for CMV, EBV and influenza A specificities, with confidence 3 and substitution 2 applied. TCR-beta amino acid clonotype overlap between villitis of unknown etiology, infectious villitis and control repertoires was assessed with the Morisita-Horn index. The table comes from immuneACCESS by way of TCRdb, which keeps in-frame sequences with V and J called. Part of the clones is missing from these tables; in studies checked, under half for an unresolved V gene and the rest for unknown reasons. That table furnishes V, J and clone size, whereas the DNA furnished D and trimming. The sample contains 790 or so clones, around 80% of them found a single time. The top ten constitute roughly an eighth of the sample.

The CDR3 holds 14 amino acids from the cysteine to the phenylalanine. Left in the record is the CDR3 DNA by itself, 42 bases read in frame from the first base. V and J lose 4 bases and 3 bases, and a span of 8 bases separates them. Via the germline V gene, CDR1 is SGHTS and CDR2 YDEGEE. The sequence links TRBV5-8 to TRBJ1-6; the D gene lacks a confident call. This receptor was identified in a human patient with villitis of unknown etiology; the placental T cells may come from both mother and fetus. The sample comprised placental tissue containing maternal and fetal cells. The bases read TGTGCCAGCAGCCCGGGAGTCTATAATTCACCCCTCCACTTT. Its protein is CASSPGVYNSPLHF.